The clone carrying this TCR beta chain came up once. Germline CDR1 is SGHTS and CDR2 is YDEGEE. J lost 5 bases, V lost 3 bases, and 7 bases had no gene match. This CDR3 is 14 amino acids long. Survey-level TCR beta sequencing used the immunoSEQ assay. Sequencing used immunoSEQ multiplex PCR; TCRdb keeps in-frame clones, though not all of them. This table has tens of thousands of clones, 93% appearing once. The chain recombines TRBV5-8 with TRBJ2-5; 7 positions match TRBD2. The clonotype was recovered from a man aged 35 to 55 with rheumatoid arthritis. The sequencing sample was made of PBMCs. This chain's CDR3 is CASSSRLRGETQYF. The CDR3 region has the DNA TGTGCCAGCAGCTCTCGGCTGCGGGGGGAGACCCAGTACTTC. The whole variable domain, remainder taken from reference TRBV5-8 and TRBJ2-5, is EAGVTQSPTHLIKTRGQQATLRCSPISGHTSVYWYQQALGLGLQFLLWYDEGEERNRGNFPPRFSGRQFPNYSSELNVNALELEDSALYLCASSSRLRGETQYFGPGTRLLVL.